The 24 T cell receptor beta chains listed next were all sequenced from one sample in a study of T cells after yellow fever vaccination (dated by TCRdb to about 2019). The library was produced with 5' RACE. These reads were obtained on an Illumina NovaSeq 6000. Clones were called with MiXCR by TCRdb after fastp trimmed the public reads at Q25, and only in-frame beta chains were retained. Entries that share a CDR3 protein sequence are merged under the most common genes and DNA. Here the sample has 250,000 to 400,000 distinct CDR3 sequences; roughly 4% occur a single time. Of the sample, under 30% falls within the top ten clones. Per the publication, the treatment or condition label means: live attenuated yellow fever vaccine strain. The sample was PBMCs, taken 5 days after the yellow fever booster vaccination. These receptors came from a man aged 18 to 30 who received the YFV17D yellow fever vaccine.

In this sample, this clonotype turned up many times. The J gene is TRBJ2-5, the V gene TRBV7-6; TRBD2 might be the D (6 bases). Germline CDR1 is SGHVS and CDR2 is FNYEAQ. V dropped 5 bases and J dropped 7 bases, with 17 bases sitting between them. CDR3 size: 14 residues. CDR3 nucleotide sequence: TGTGCCAGCAGCCGCCCAACGGGGGTGGGGACCCAGTACTTC. It codes for CASSRPTGVGTQYF.

This clonotype has just a few counts. This chain links TRBV10-3 with TRBJ2-6; a possible D gene is TRBD2 (5 bases). The CDR3 length is 13 residues. Germline CDR1 ENHRY, CDR2 SYGVKD. The V end lost 7 bases, the J end lost 4 bases, and 8 bases lay between the germline ends. This chain's CDR3 is CAIMPGGANVLTF. CDR3 coding DNA: TGTGCCATCATGCCGGGAGGGGCCAACGTCCTGACTTTC.

This clonotype was seen more than once but under ten times. The CDR3 DNA is TGTGCCAGCAGGCGCCGCGAGGCTGAAGCTTTCTTT. This sequence encodes CASRRREAEAFF. V usage is TRBV7-2 and J usage is TRBJ1-1; D is undetermined. Germline V lookup: CDR1 SGHTA, CDR2 FQGNSA. Trimming removed 6 bases from V and 6 bases from J, with 11 bases in between. This CDR3 has 12 amino acids.

This clonotype was seen at least ten times. CDR3 loop: CASSQLRRGIGVTQYF. CDR3 DNA: TGTGCCAGCAGCCAACTCCGCCGAGGGATTGGGGTGACCCAGTACTTC. The chain joins TRBV3-1 to TRBJ2-5, with a possible D match to TRBD2 (5 bases). V was shortened by 2 bases and J by 7 bases, with 20 bases between the two germline ends. Germline loops: CDR1 LGHDT, CDR2 YNNKEL (reference sequence). CDR3 length equals 16 residues.

Worth noting for this clonotype: Sequence at one end of the junction differs from germline and may be a read error. The chain recombines TRBV5-1 with TRBJ1-6; 8 positions agree with TRBD1. The CDR3 contains 14 residues. From germline, CDR1 is SGHRS and CDR2 YFSETQ. Written as DNA, the CDR3 is TGCGCCAGCAGCTGGAAGGACAGGGATTCGCCCCTCCACTTT. This gives the protein CASSWKDRDSPLHF.

The table lists this clonotype with a few counts. This rearrangement joins TRBV3-1 to TRBJ1-2, with no clear D. Trimming removed 1 base from V and 8 bases from J, with 11 bases in between. CDR3 length: 13 amino acids. Germline loops: CDR1 LGHDT, CDR2 YNNKEL (reference sequence). The CDR3 reads CASSQVSEGGYTF. The CDR3 DNA reads as TGTGCCAGCAGCCAAGTGTCAGAAGGAGGCTACACCTTC.

The CDR3 region is CASGHSNVYGYTF. The CDR3 nucleotides are TGTGCCAGCGGACACTCTAATGTCTATGGCTACACCTTC. V and J are TRBV7-9 and TRBJ1-2, with D maybe TRBD1 (5 bases). Germline CDR1 reads SEHNR; CDR2 reads FQNEAQ (reference sequence). The CDR3 length is 13 residues. The germline V and J ends were trimmed by 8 bases and 4 bases, with 14 bases remaining between them.

This clonotype showed up just a few times. The chain joins TRBV27 to TRBJ2-1; 7 bases are shared with TRBD1. CDR3 length: 13 residues. Germline V gene lookup returns CDR1 MNHEY and CDR2 SMNVEV (reference sequence). Trimming cost V 2 bases and J 5 bases; bases outside gene matches: 0. CDR3: CASSLTGDNEQFF. In DNA form, the CDR3 reads TGTGCCAGCAGTTTAACAGGGGACAATGAGCAGTTCTTC.

The rearrangement links TRBV10-1 to TRBJ2-7; maybe TRBD1 (6 bases). The CDR3 runs to 13 residues. V lost 4 bases and J lost 5, with 12 bases in between. Looked up from germline, CDR1 is WNHNN and CDR2 is SYGVQD (reference sequence). The CDR3 reads CASSGSRGHEQYF. DNA for the CDR3: TGCGCCAGCAGTGGGAGCAGGGGCCACGAGCAGTACTTC.

This clonotype was found a few times. V gene TRBV28 combines with J gene TRBJ2-4; the D is unclear. The germline CDR1 and CDR2 sequences are MDHEN and SYDVKM. CDR3 length: 12 residues. Trimming shortened V by 6 bases and J by 6 bases, and 9 bases separated the two germline ends. Here the CDR3 reads CASRNPPNIQYF. The CDR3 DNA reads TGTGCCAGCAGAAACCCGCCAAACATTCAGTACTTC. Complete variable domain (other parts from reference TRBV28 and TRBJ2-4): DVKVTQSSRYLVKRTGEKVFLECVQDMDHENMFWYRQDPGLGLRLIYFSYDVKMKEKGDIPEGYSVSREKKERFSLILESASTNQTSMYLCASRNPPNIQYFGAGTRLSVL.

This chain links TRBV9 with TRBJ2-7, with D tentatively TRBD2 (7 bases). Germline CDR1 SGDLS, CDR2 YYNGEE. The CDR3 covers 14 residues. V gave up 3 bases and J gave up 7 bases, with 17 bases separating them. The CDR3 here is CASSASVGGEEQYF. In DNA, the CDR3 is TGTGCCAGCAGCGCCTCCGTAGGGGGGGAGGAGCAGTACTTC.

This clonotype was picked up one time. A much larger clone lies one base from this, so it may be a read error. CDR3: CASSLWGEEFF. DNA for the CDR3: TGTGCCAGCAGTTTATGGGGGGAGGAGTTCTTC. This chain connects TRBV27 to TRBJ2-1, with a tentative D call TRBD2 (6 bases). The germline V gene has CDR1 MNHEY and CDR2 SMNVEV (reference sequence). Trimming stripped 1 base from V and 14 bases from J, with 9 bases between. The CDR3 consists of 11 residues.

The CDR3 loop reads CASSSFQPEMNTEAFF. The CDR3 nucleotides are TGTGCCAGCAGCTCATTTCAACCGGAGATGAACACTGAAGCTTTCTTT. The chain joins TRBV7-8 to TRBJ1-1; no clear D gene. Trimming cost V 4 bases and J 0 bases, with 15 bases left between them. The germline gives CDR1 SGHVS, CDR2 FQNEAQ. The CDR3 loop spans 16 amino acids.

In its sample, this clonotype was seen many times. This chain links TRBV20-1 with TRBJ1-5, with TRBD1 identical over 7 bases. The V gene end was trimmed by 5 bases and the J gene end by 5 bases; junction bases not matched to a gene: 3. Germline V CDR1 and CDR2: DFQATT, SNEGSKA (reference sequence). The CDR3 extends over 12 amino acids. The CDR3, as DNA: TGCAGTGCTTATGACAGGGATCAGCCCCAGCATTTT. This gives the protein CSAYDRDQPQHF.

This clonotype was seen at least ten times. The chain has TRBV11-2 and TRBJ2-7; tentative D call: TRBD1 (5 bases). This CDR3 has 14 residues. Between the trimmed V and J ends, which lost 2 bases and 4 bases, there was a span of 12 bases. Germline loops: CDR1 SGHAT, CDR2 FQNNGV. CDR3 nucleotide sequence: TGTGCCAGCAGCTTAAACAGGTTGCCTTACGAGCAGTACTTC. Amino acids: CASSLNRLPYEQYF.

This clonotype came up many times. The chain uses TRBV21-1 and TRBJ1-5. TRBV21-1 is a pseudogene segment. The CDR3 loop spans 13 amino acids. CDR3 sequence reads: CASRRYSNQPQHF. DNA for the CDR3: TGTGCCAGCAGACGTTATAGCAATCAGCCCCAGCATTTT.

This clonotype has at least ten counts. The chain joins TRBV7-2 to TRBJ2-5; TRBD2 matches at 9 bases. V lost 2 bases, J lost 1 base, and 11 bases stayed unmatched. The CDR3 extends over 18 amino acids. Germline CDR1 is SGHTA and CDR2 is FQGNSA. The CDR3 reads CASSLISGGAQIQETQYF. The CDR3, as DNA: TGTGCCAGCAGCTTAATTAGCGGGGGAGCCCAAATCCAAGAGACCCAGTACTTC.

This clonotype occurred a few times. The chain recombines TRBV4-1 with TRBJ1-5; D remains unclear. The CDR3 is 14 residues long. The V gene lost 0 bases and the J gene lost 0 bases, with 3 bases spanning the gap. Germline V gives CDR1 MGHRA, CDR2 YSYEKL. Written as DNA, the CDR3 is TGCGCCAGCAGCCAAGACCCTAGCAATCAGCCCCAGCATTTT. It translates to CASSQDPSNQPQHF.

This clonotype has ten or more counts. This sequence joins TRBV15 and TRBJ2-7; possible D gene TRBD2, 6 bases. The CDR3 sequence is 15 residues long. The V end was cut by 4 bases, the J end by 6 bases, with 19 bases between. CDR1 LNHNV and CDR2 YYDKDF come from the germline V gene (reference sequence). CDR3 region: CATSTGGEGLSEQYF. In nucleotides, the CDR3 is TGTGCCACCAGCACGGGCGGGGAAGGGCTAAGCGAGCAGTACTTC.

This clonotype was counted between two and nine times. The V gene is TRBV6-5, the J gene TRBJ1-3, with no clear D. In germline, CDR1 is MNHEY, CDR2 SVGAGI. The germline V and J ends were trimmed by 2 bases and 8 bases, with 13 bases remaining between them. The CDR3 is made up of 14 amino acids. This CDR3 is CASSYERVPDTIYF. In DNA, the CDR3 is TGTGCCAGCAGTTACGAACGAGTGCCGGACACCATATATTTT.

This clonotype was seen many times. This rearrangement joins TRBV7-7 to TRBJ2-3, with 11 bases matching TRBD2. The CDR3 is made up of 16 amino acids. CDR1 and CDR2 (germline): SSHAT, FNYEAQ (reference sequence). V lost 4 bases to trimming and J lost 1 base; unmatched junction nucleotides: 4. The CDR3 reads CASSSSGGPGTDTQYF. The CDR3 bases are TGTGCCAGCAGCTCTAGCGGGGGGCCGGGCACAGATACGCAGTATTTT.

This clonotype was seen ten or more times. The chain links TRBV7-9 to TRBJ2-2, with TRBD1 matching over 7 bases. V lost 5 bases to trimming and J lost 7 bases; unmatched junction nucleotides: 10. Germline values: CDR1 SEHNR, CDR2 FQNEAQ (reference sequence). The length of the CDR3 is 15 residues. This CDR3 is CASSPTGQVGGELFF. The CDR3 bases are TGTGCCAGCAGCCCGACAGGGCAGGTCGGCGGGGAGCTGTTTTTT.

CDR3 protein: CSAIKLETLNTEAFF. The CDR3 region has the DNA TGCAGTGCTATTAAGCTGGAGACGCTGAACACTGAAGCTTTCTTT. The chain carries TRBV20-1 and TRBJ1-1, with no clear D. CDR3 size: 15 residues. The V gene's germline CDR1 is DFQATT and CDR2 SNEGSKA (reference sequence). Trimming stripped 4 bases from V and 0 bases from J, with 15 bases between.

V is TRBV20-1 and J is TRBJ1-2; TRBD1 aligns across 8 bases. The CDR3 loop spans 14 amino acids. CDR1 is DFQATT, CDR2 SNEGSKA, per germline (reference sequence). J was trimmed by 4 bases and V by 1 base; bases with no gene match: 5. This CDR3 is CSARADRATYGYTF. Written as DNA, the CDR3 is TGCAGTGCTAGAGCGGACAGGGCCACCTATGGCTACACCTTC.